What follows describes a single T cell receptor beta chain. Its matching antigen is unknown. The germline V gene has CDR1 SGHNT and CDR2 YYREEE (reference sequence). V lost 2 bases, J lost 3 bases, and 8 bases lay in between. This CDR3 is 13 amino acids long. The sample is drawn from a study of OX40 agonist ivuxolimab in advanced cancers. For the study at large: Of the participants, 35% to 50% had some prior anti-PD-1, anti-PD-L1 or anti-CTLA-4 therapy, which was allowed. Study outcomes and limitations: Dosing at 0.1 to 3.0 mg/kg was accompanied by clonal expansion of CD4+ and CD8+ blood T cells by week 6.

Sequencing was performed with immunoSEQ multiplex PCR; in TCRdb, only in-frame clones are kept and a portion is missing. The data hold some 110,000 clones, with 80% to 95% observed a single time. The sequencing used CD4+ or CD8+ T cells sorted from blood, collected in a trial of the OX40 agonist ivuxolimab. This clonotype was sampled from an adult with an advanced solid tumor such as melanoma, head and neck, liver or kidney cancer. The chain employs TRBV5-4 and TRBJ1-1; the D gene is possibly TRBD1 (5 bases). The CDR3, as DNA: TGTGCCAGCAGCTTAGGGGATCACACTGAAGCTTTCTTT. This sequence encodes CASSLGDHTEAFF.